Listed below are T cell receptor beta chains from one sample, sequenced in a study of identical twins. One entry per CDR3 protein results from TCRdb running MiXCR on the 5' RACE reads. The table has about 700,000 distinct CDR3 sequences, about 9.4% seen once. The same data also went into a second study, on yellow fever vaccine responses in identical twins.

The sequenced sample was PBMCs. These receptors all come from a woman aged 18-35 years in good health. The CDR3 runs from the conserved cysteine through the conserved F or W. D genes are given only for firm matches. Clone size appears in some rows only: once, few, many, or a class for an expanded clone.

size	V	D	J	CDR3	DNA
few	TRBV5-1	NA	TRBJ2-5	CASSLGGRNQETQYF	TGCGCCAGCAGCTTGGGTGGACGGAACCAAGAGACCCAGTACTTC
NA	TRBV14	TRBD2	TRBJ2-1	CASSQVWRESRHEQFF	TGTGCCAGCAGCCAAGTTTGGCGGGAGAGCAGGCATGAGCAGTTCTTC
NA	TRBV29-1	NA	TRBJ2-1	CSVEWASFYNEQFF	TGCAGCGTTGAATGGGCTAGCTTCTACAATGAGCAGTTCTTC
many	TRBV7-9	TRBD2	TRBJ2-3	CASSPSLAGRADTQYF	TGTGCCAGCAGCCCGTCCCTAGCGGGGAGGGCAGATACGCAGTATTTT
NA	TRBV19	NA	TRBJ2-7	CASREGQTYEQYF	TGTGCCAGTAGAGAGGGTCAGACCTACGAGCAGTACTTC
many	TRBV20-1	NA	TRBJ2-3	CSASEGTDTQYF	TGCAGTGCTAGTGAGGGAACAGATACGCAGTATTTT
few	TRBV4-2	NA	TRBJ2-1	CASSQEGQRPSSYNEQFF	TGTGCCAGCAGCCAAGAGGGGCAGCGCCCGAGCTCCTACAATGAGCAGTTCTTC
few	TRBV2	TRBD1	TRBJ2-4	CASSPWTGRNIQYF	TGTGCCAGCAGCCCATGGACAGGGAGAAACATTCAGTACTTC
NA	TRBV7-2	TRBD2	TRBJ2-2	CASSLRSSGSTGELFF	TGTGCCAGCAGCTTACGGTCTAGCGGGAGCACCGGGGAGCTGTTTTTT
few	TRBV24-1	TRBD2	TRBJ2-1	CATSDLPSGRANEQFF	TGTGCCACCAGTGATTTGCCTAGCGGGAGGGCCAATGAGCAGTTCTTC
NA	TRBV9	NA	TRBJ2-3	CASSVGKRTFTDTQYF	TGTGCCAGCAGCGTAGGGAAGCGGACCTTCACAGATACGCAGTATTTT
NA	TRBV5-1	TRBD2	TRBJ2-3	CASSLAKLSGGPTDTQYF	TGCGCCAGCAGCTTGGCCAAGCTTAGCGGGGGGCCCACAGATACGCAGTATTTT
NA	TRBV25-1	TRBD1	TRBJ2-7	CASSGGQGAREQYF	TGTGCCAGCAGTGGGGGACAGGGGGCGAGGGAGCAGTACTTC
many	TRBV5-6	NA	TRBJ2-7	CASTTLDRIYEQYF	TGTGCCAGCACTACACTCGACAGAATCTACGAGCAGTACTTC
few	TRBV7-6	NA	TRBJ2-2	CASSLAAASGIVTGELFF	TGTGCCAGCAGCTTAGCGGCCGCGAGTGGTATTGTCACCGGGGAGCTGTTTTTT
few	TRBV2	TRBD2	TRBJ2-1	CASLGGSSYNEQFF	TGTGCCAGTTTGGGGGGGAGCTCCTACAATGAGCAGTTCTTC
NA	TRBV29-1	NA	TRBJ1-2	CSVEGDVYGYTF	TGCAGCGTTGAGGGGGACGTCTATGGCTACACCTTC
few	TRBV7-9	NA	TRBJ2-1	CASSSGGRVSYNEQFF	TGTGCCAGCAGCTCCGGGGGCAGGGTTTCCTACAATGAGCAGTTCTTC
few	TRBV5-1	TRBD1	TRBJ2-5	CASSLVVGQGNQETQYF	TGCGCCAGCAGCTTGGTTGTGGGACAGGGTAACCAAGAGACCCAGTACTTC
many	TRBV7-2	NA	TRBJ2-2	CASAPARGGNTGELFF	TGTGCCAGCGCCCCGGCACGGGGAGGGAACACCGGGGAGCTGTTTTTT
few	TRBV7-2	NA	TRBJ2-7	CASSWVVDSEQYF	TGTGCCAGCAGCTGGGTGGTCGATTCCGAGCAGTACTTC
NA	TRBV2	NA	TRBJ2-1	CASSEEFATPNEQFF	TGTGCCAGCAGTGAAGAGTTTGCTACCCCCAATGAGCAGTTCTTC
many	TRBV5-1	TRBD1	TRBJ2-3	CASSLFTGGLSDTQYF	TGCGCCAGCAGCTTGTTTACAGGGGGGTTGTCTGATACGCAGTATTTT
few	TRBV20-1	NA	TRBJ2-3	CSATPMIARTDTQYF	TGCAGTGCTACCCCCATGATAGCACGCACAGATACGCAGTATTTT
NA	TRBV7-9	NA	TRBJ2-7	CASSSDSRAYEQYF	TGTGCCAGCAGCTCTGACAGTAGAGCCTACGAGCAGTACTTC
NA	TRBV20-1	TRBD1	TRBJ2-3	CSAPGQGIDTQYF	TGCAGTGCACCGGGACAGGGGATAGATACGCAGTATTTT
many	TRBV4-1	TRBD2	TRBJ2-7	CASSQPGLAYEQYF	TGCGCCAGCAGCCAACCCGGACTAGCCTACGAGCAGTACTTC
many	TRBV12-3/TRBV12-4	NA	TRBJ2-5	CASSLVRSNQETQYF	TGTGCCAGCAGTTTAGTCAGGAGTAACCAAGAGACCCAGTACTTC
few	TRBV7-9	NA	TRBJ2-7	CASSLAVQVNYEQYF	TGTGCCAGCAGCTTAGCCGTACAGGTGAACTACGAGCAGTACTTC